These 28 T cell receptor beta chains share one sample of origin, sequenced in a study of cytomegalovirus exposure and HLA in healthy donors. Sequenced by immunoSEQ multiplex PCR; TCRdb stores in-frame clones only, minus some. Counted here are about 120,000 clones, around 96% occurring once; the ten biggest clones make up about 1.7%. The sequencing sample was made of PBMCs. The receptors here all came from a man younger than 35 in good health and CMV-seronegative.

This clone was detected only once. The CDR3 nucleotides are TGCGCCAGCAGCTCTCAGGGGATGGTATACGAGCAGTACTTC. Its translation is CASSSQGMVYEQYF. The rearrangement links TRBV5-1 to TRBJ2-7; possibly TRBD1 for D (6 bases). The CDR3 totals 14 residues. CDR1 is SGHRS, CDR2 YFSETQ, per germline. V was clipped by 3 bases and J by 4 bases, with 14 bases between them.

The chain has TRBV4-1 and TRBJ2-5; 9 positions match TRBD2. V lost 1 base, J lost 4 bases, and 1 base stayed unmatched. This CDR3 contains 14 residues. CDR1 and CDR2 (germline): MGHRA, YSYEKL. DNA of the CDR3: TGCGCCAGCAGCCAAGTAGCGGGAGTAGAGACCCAGTACTTC. It specifies CASSQVAGVETQYF.

The chain joins TRBV7-9 to TRBJ1-1, with D tentatively TRBD1 (5 bases). Germline values: CDR1 SEHNR, CDR2 FQNEAQ (reference sequence). The CDR3 has 13 residues. The V end lost 5 bases, the J end lost 11 bases, and 18 bases lay between the germline ends. The CDR3 reads CASSHGQGVGAFF. For the CDR3, the DNA is TGTGCCAGCAGCCACGGACAAGGGGTGGGCGCTTTCTTT.

The rearrangement joins TRBV11-1 to TRBJ1-4; 9 bases align to TRBD1. CDR1 is SGHAT, CDR2 FQDESV, per germline (reference sequence). The CDR3 sequence is 15 residues long. V was pared by 4 bases and J by 8 bases, with 8 bases of the junction left unmatched. The CDR3 here is CASSYEDRGAEKLFF. Here the CDR3 DNA reads TGTGCCAGCAGCTATGAGGACAGGGGTGCCGAAAAACTGTTTTTT. Combining the CDR3 with reference TRBV11-1 and TRBJ1-4 gives the whole variable domain EAEVAQSPRYKITEKSQAVAFWCDPISGHATLYWYRQILGQGPELLVQFQDESVVDDSQLPKDRFSAERLKGVDSTLKIQPAELGDSAMYLCASSYEDRGAEKLFFGSGTQLSVL.

The V and J genes are TRBV6-5 and TRBJ2-1; 9 bases map to TRBD1. Losses at the gene ends were 10 bases for V and 4 bases for J; bases not matched to a gene: 11. Germline V lookup: CDR1 MNHEY, CDR2 SVGAGI. The CDR3 contains 15 residues. The CDR3 loop is CATSSPGQGYNEQFF. The CDR3 region has the DNA TGTGCCACCTCCTCCCCGGGACAGGGTTACAATGAGCAGTTCTTC.

J is TRBJ2-1 and V is TRBV5-4, with TRBD2 matching 10 bases. The V gene end was trimmed by 1 base and the J gene end by 4 bases; junction bases not matched to a gene: 14. This CDR3 region has 19 residues. Per germline, CDR1 SGHNT and CDR2 YYREEE (reference sequence). The CDR3 loop reads CASSLKGLATARGYNEQFF. The CDR3 DNA is TGTGCCAGCAGCTTGAAGGGACTAGCGACAGCCCGGGGATACAATGAGCAGTTCTTC.

V is TRBV19 and J is TRBJ2-1; weak D call: TRBD2 (5 bases). CDR1 LNHDA and CDR2 SQIVND come from the germline V gene (reference sequence). V lost 7 bases and J 14 bases, leaving 15 bases between the germline ends. The CDR3 consists of 11 residues. The CDR3 region has the DNA TGTGCCAGTAAATCGGGGAGCCATGAGTTCTTC. Amino acid sequence: CASKSGSHEFF.

The chain couples TRBV5-1 to TRBJ1-1; no clear D gene. With 0 bases removed from V and 3 bases from J, the gap between germline ends came to 12 bases. This CDR3 comprises 15 residues. Germline CDR1 SGHRS, CDR2 YFSETQ. The CDR3 reads CASSLVSVADTEAFF. The CDR3, as DNA: TGCGCCAGCAGCTTGGTTTCCGTGGCGGACACTGAAGCTTTCTTT.

CDR3 bases: TGTGCCAGCAGTTACCGTCCCCCGGGGAAGGGTGGCTACACCTTC. Translated: CASSYRPPGKGGYTF. The chain joins TRBV6-5 to TRBJ1-2; D call uncertain. Germline CDR1 MNHEY, CDR2 SVGAGI. V was shortened by 2 bases and J by 7 bases, with 17 bases between the two germline ends. This CDR3 spans 15 amino acids.

This clone was picked up one time. The gene calls are TRBV4-3 and TRBJ1-1; 10 bases are a match to TRBD1. The CDR3 has 18 residues. Germline trimming cut 0 bases from V and 1 base from J; bases unmatched to any gene: 8. Germline lookup yields CDR1 LGHNA and CDR2 YSLEER. As DNA, the CDR3 is TGCGCCAGCAGCCAAGATCTCGACAGGGGGCGGGAGAACACTGAAGCTTTCTTT. Protein product: CASSQDLDRGRENTEAFF.

This chain joins TRBV7-3 and TRBJ2-3, with TRBD2 identical over 13 bases. The CDR3 consists of 16 residues. V was pared by 4 bases and J by 4 bases, with 5 bases of the junction left unmatched. CDR1 is SGHTA and CDR2 is FQGTGA in the germline V gene. Here the CDR3 DNA reads TGTGCCAGCAGCTCGGGACTAGCGGGAAGATCAGATACGCAGTATTTT. Protein sequence: CASSSGLAGRSDTQYF.

V is TRBV14 and J is TRBJ2-1; D not resolved. Germline V gives CDR1 SGHDN, CDR2 FVKESK. The V and J ends lost 0 bases and 10 bases respectively, with 13 bases between them. The CDR3 contains 14 residues. The CDR3 DNA reads TGTGCCAGCAGCCAAGATGGTGACCCCGGGGAGCAGTTCTTC. It translates to CASSQDGDPGEQFF.

This clone was seen a handful of times. The rearrangement links TRBV28 to TRBJ2-5; TRBD1 aligns across 9 bases. The CDR3 is made up of 15 amino acids. From germline, CDR1 is MDHEN and CDR2 SYDVKM. The CDR3 sequence is CATRGRDRVYETQYF. The CDR3, as DNA: TGTGCAACCAGAGGCCGGGACAGGGTGTACGAGACCCAGTACTTC.

This chain joins TRBV28 and TRBJ2-4; D is perhaps TRBD1 (5 bases). Trimming shortened V by 7 bases and J by 4 bases, and 17 bases separated the two germline ends. From germline, CDR1 is MDHEN and CDR2 SYDVKM. CDR3 length: 15 amino acids. CDR3 protein: CASIPMGQTKNIQYF. CDR3 DNA sequence: TGTGCCAGCATCCCTATGGGGCAGACAAAAAACATTCAGTACTTC.

CDR3 nucleotides: TGCGCCAGCAGCCAAGATAGGCTAGCGGGAGGGACCGGGGAGCTGTTTTTT. Encoded protein: CASSQDRLAGGTGELFF. The chain recombines TRBV4-3 with TRBJ2-2; TRBD2 aligns across 12 bases. Germline V lookup: CDR1 LGHNA, CDR2 YSLEER. This CDR3 has 17 amino acids. Trimming cost V 0 bases and J 5 bases; bases outside gene matches: 4.

This clone was counted once. The rearrangement uses TRBV5-6 and TRBJ2-5; no clear D. The V gene lost 0 bases and the J gene lost 5 bases, with 11 bases spanning the gap. The CDR3 loop spans 14 amino acids. CDR1 and CDR2 (germline): SGHDT, YYEEEE. The CDR3 is CASSLASQSETQYF. The DNA of the CDR3 is TGTGCCAGCAGCTTGGCCTCCCAGTCGGAGACCCAGTACTTC.

The V gene is TRBV4-1, the J gene TRBJ1-2; perhaps TRBD1 as D (6 bases). Germline CDR1 is MGHRA and CDR2 is YSYEKL. Trimming removed 1 base from V and 0 bases from J, with 9 bases in between. This CDR3 comprises 15 residues. CDR3 in amino acids: CASSQGDNPNYGYTF. The CDR3, as DNA: TGCGCCAGCAGCCAAGGGGACAACCCTAACTATGGCTACACCTTC.

The chain recombines TRBV5-6 with TRBJ2-3; D gene ambiguous. V was cut by 2 bases and J by 1 base, with 8 bases left in between. This CDR3 is built from 14 residues. Germline V lookup: CDR1 SGHDT, CDR2 YYEEEE. The CDR3 sequence is CASSFRSGTDTQYF. The DNA for the CDR3 is TGTGCCAGCAGCTTTCGAAGCGGCACAGATACGCAGTATTTT. The full variable domain, rest sourced from reference TRBV5-6 and TRBJ2-3, is DAGVTQSPTHLIKTRGQQVTLRCSPKSGHDTVSWYQQALGQGPQFIFQYYEEEERQRGNFPDRFSGHQFPNYSSELNVNALLLGDSALYLCASSFRSGTDTQYFGPGTRLTVL.

The J gene is TRBJ2-7, the V gene TRBV29-1; D may be TRBD2 (6 bases). The CDR3 contains 14 residues. Germline assignment: CDR1 SQVTM and CDR2 ANQGSEA. The V end was cut by 3 bases, the J end by 1 base, with 13 bases between. In nucleotides, the CDR3 is TGCAGCGTTGACCTCGTCGGGGGTTCCTACGAGCAGTACTTC. Amino acids: CSVDLVGGSYEQYF.

The genes are TRBV27 and TRBJ1-1, with D possibly TRBD1 on 5 matching bases. The CDR3 has 13 residues. Germline V gene sequence: CDR1 MNHEY, CDR2 SMNVEV (reference sequence). The V end was cut by 8 bases, the J end by 12 bases, with 22 bases between. DNA of the CDR3: TGTGCCAGCTGCACTCGAGCGGGGCAGGGCTCTTTCTTT. This translates into CASCTRAGQGSFF.

This rearrangement joins TRBV19 to TRBJ1-2, with TRBD1 identical over 9 bases. This CDR3 has 15 residues. The J segment lost 4 bases and the V segment lost 5 bases, leaving 8 bases of the junction unmatched. Germline CDR1 reads LNHDA; CDR2 reads SQIVND (reference sequence). The chain's CDR3 is CASSQPGQGPYGYTF. The CDR3 region has the DNA TGTGCCAGTAGTCAACCGGGACAGGGACCCTATGGCTACACCTTC.

The V call is TRBV4-1, the J call TRBJ2-5; D is unresolved. The germline gives CDR1 MGHRA, CDR2 YSYEKL. The CDR3 contains 13 residues. V lost 1 base and J lost 5, with 8 bases in between. The CDR3 spells CASSQVPRETQYF. In DNA form, the CDR3 reads TGCGCCAGCAGCCAAGTCCCTCGTGAGACCCAGTACTTC.

The gene calls are TRBV4-1 and TRBJ2-7; 7 bases align to TRBD2. This CDR3 contains 14 residues. CDR1 and CDR2 (germline): MGHRA, YSYEKL. After removal of 5 bases from V and 1 base from J, the junction contained 5 bases not matched to a gene. The CDR3 protein is CASSEPGLSYEQYF. CDR3 coding DNA: TGCGCCAGCAGCGAGCCGGGACTATCCTACGAGCAGTACTTC.

V and J are TRBV5-4 and TRBJ1-1; 9 bases match TRBD1. This CDR3 has 12 residues. V was clipped by 3 bases and J by 8 bases; unmatched bases: 2. CDR1 SGHNT and CDR2 YYREEE come from the germline V gene (reference sequence). The CDR3 here is CASSWDRVEAFF. In nucleotides, the CDR3 is TGTGCCAGCAGCTGGGACAGGGTCGAAGCTTTCTTT. The full variable domain, its missing parts supplied by reference TRBV5-4 and TRBJ1-1, is ETGVTQSPTHLIKTRGQQVTLRCSSQSGHNTVSWYQQALGQGPQFIFQYYREEENGRGNFPPRFSGLQFPNYSSELNVNALELDDSALYLCASSWDRVEAFFGQGTRLTVV.

The chain has TRBV11-2 and TRBJ2-5; perhaps TRBD1 as D (6 bases). V was trimmed by 5 bases and J by 5 bases, leaving 24 bases between them. CDR1 is SGHAT, CDR2 FQNNGV, per germline. The CDR3 has 17 amino acids. The CDR3 loop reads CASSQIHLGTSQETQYF. CDR3 bases: TGTGCCAGCAGCCAGATCCATTTGGGGACATCTCAGGAGACCCAGTACTTC.

The gene calls are TRBV15 and TRBJ2-1; 13 positions agree with TRBD2. The CDR3 sequence is 18 residues long. V shed 0 bases and J 7 bases; nucleotides not matched to a gene: 9. Germline CDR1 reads LNHNV; CDR2 reads YYDKDF (reference sequence). CDR3 coding DNA: TGTGCCACCAGCAGAGATACGTGGACTAGCGGGAGTGCGAATGAGCAGTTCTTC. Protein sequence: CATSRDTWTSGSANEQFF.

V is TRBV6-5 and J is TRBJ2-5; a weak D match, TRBD1 (5 bases). This CDR3 contains 14 residues. CDR1 is MNHEY and CDR2 is SVGAGI in the germline V gene. Trimming stripped 0 bases from V and 7 bases from J, with 12 bases between. CDR3 DNA sequence: TGTGCCAGCAGTTACTCTTCAGGGAAAGGGACCCAGTACTTC. Its translation is CASSYSSGKGTQYF.

CDR3 nucleotides: TGTGCCAGCAGCGTCGGACTTTCCGTAAGGAATGAGCAGTTCTTC. Translating gives CASSVGLSVRNEQFF. The chain has TRBV9 and TRBJ2-1; D perhaps matches TRBD2 (5 bases). Trimming took 2 bases from V and 7 from J, leaving 16 bases between them. CDR3 size: 15 residues. Germline V gene lookup returns CDR1 SGDLS and CDR2 YYNGEE.